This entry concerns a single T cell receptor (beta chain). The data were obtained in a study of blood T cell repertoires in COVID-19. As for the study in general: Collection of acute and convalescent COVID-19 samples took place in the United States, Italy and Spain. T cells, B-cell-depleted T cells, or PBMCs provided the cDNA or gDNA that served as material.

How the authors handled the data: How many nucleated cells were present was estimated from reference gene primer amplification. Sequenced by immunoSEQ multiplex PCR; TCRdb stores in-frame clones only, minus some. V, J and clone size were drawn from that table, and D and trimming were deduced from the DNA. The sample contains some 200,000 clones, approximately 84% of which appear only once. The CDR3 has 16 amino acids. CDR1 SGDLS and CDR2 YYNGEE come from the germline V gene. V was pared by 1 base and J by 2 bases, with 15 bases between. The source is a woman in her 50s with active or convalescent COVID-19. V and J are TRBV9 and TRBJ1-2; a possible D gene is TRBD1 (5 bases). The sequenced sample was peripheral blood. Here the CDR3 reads CASSVTGGARNYGYTF. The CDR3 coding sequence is TGTGCCAGCAGCGTAACTGGAGGGGCAAGAAACTATGGCTACACCTTC.